This TCR beta chain was profiled in a study of T cell repertoires in ileal Crohn's disease. Germline values: CDR1 MDHEN, CDR2 SYDVKM. The CDR3 is 14 residues long. The V segment lost 6 bases and the J segment 0 bases; nucleotides outside the gene matches: 2. The time point: proximal margin of the surgical specimen (macroscopically non-inflamed). Assay used: immunoSEQ multiplex PCR; TCRdb lists only in-frame clones, some missing. The sample holds thousands of clones, 75% to 90% seen once. V is TRBV28 and J is TRBJ1-3, with 7 bases identical to TRBD1. The specimen sequenced was ileal tissue. The TCR sequence derives from an adult with Crohn's disease. CDR3 bases: TGTGCCAGCAGAACAGGGGACTCTGGAAACACCATATATTTT. This encodes CASRTGDSGNTIYF. Full variable domain (missing parts from reference TRBV28 and TRBJ1-3): DVKVTQSSRYLVKRTGEKVFLECVQDMDHENMFWYRQDPGLGLRLIYFSYDVKMKEKGDIPEGYSVSREKKERFSLILESASTNQTSMYLCASRTGDSGNTIYFGEGSWLTVV.